Following are 6 T cell receptor beta chains from one sample sequenced in a study of cytomegalovirus exposure and HLA in healthy donors. The table came from immunoSEQ multiplex PCR; TCRdb's copy has only in-frame clones and leaves some out. The sample contains under 150,000 clones, approximately 86% of which appear only once. Source material: PBMCs. The receptors here all came from a man between 18 and 35 years old in good health and CMV-seropositive.

CDR3 DNA sequence: TGTGCCAGCAGAATTAGCGGGAGCTACGAGCAGTACTTC. This codes for CASRISGSYEQYF. V and J are TRBV14 and TRBJ2-7, with 9 nucleotides matching TRBD2. Germline assignment: CDR1 SGHDN and CDR2 FVKESK. The CDR3 contains 13 residues. The trim removed 6 bases at V and 3 bases at J, leaving 3 bases unmatched.

The chain uses TRBV9 and TRBJ2-7; a weak D match, TRBD1 (6 bases). The germline V and J ends were trimmed by 2 bases and 0 bases, with 9 bases remaining between them. The CDR3 covers 14 residues. Germline CDR1 is SGDLS and CDR2 is YYNGEE. CDR3 nucleotides: TGTGCCAGCAGCGTGTCAGGGGTCTCCTACGAGCAGTACTTC. It specifies CASSVSGVSYEQYF.

This clone appeared a single time. The genes are TRBV9 and TRBJ2-1; 7 nucleotides align to TRBD1. The CDR3 covers 15 residues. V lost 2 bases and J lost 3; bases outside the gene matches: 5. Germline assignment: CDR1 SGDLS and CDR2 YYNGEE. CDR3 in amino acids: CASSVRQGHYNEQFF. CDR3 nucleotide sequence: TGTGCCAGCAGCGTTCGACAGGGTCACTACAATGAGCAGTTCTTC.

This clone was seen only once. The chain carries TRBV6-5 and TRBJ2-5, with TRBD1 matching over 8 bases. Germline trimming cut 4 bases from V and 4 bases from J; bases unmatched to any gene: 2. CDR1 MNHEY and CDR2 SVGAGI come from the germline V gene. This CDR3 contains 13 residues. Here the CDR3 reads CASSWTGRETQYF. The CDR3 nucleotides are TGTGCCAGCAGTTGGACAGGGAGAGAGACCCAGTACTTC.

The chain carries TRBV4-1 and TRBJ2-5, with D possibly TRBD2 on 5 matching bases. The germline V gene has CDR1 MGHRA and CDR2 YSYEKL. V shed 0 bases and J shed 0 bases, with 8 bases lying between them. This CDR3 has 15 amino acids. The CDR3: CASSQETGDQETQYF. CDR3 in DNA: TGCGCCAGCAGCCAAGAGACCGGGGACCAAGAGACCCAGTACTTC.

This chain uses TRBV14 with TRBJ2-1; D not certain. This CDR3 comprises 14 residues. Per the germline V gene, CDR1 is SGHDN and CDR2 is FVKESK. Trimming shortened V by 1 base and J by 3 bases, and 7 bases separated the two germline ends. CDR3 in amino acids: CASSQVLGYNEQFF. The DNA for the CDR3 is TGTGCCAGCAGCCAAGTTCTAGGCTACAATGAGCAGTTCTTC.